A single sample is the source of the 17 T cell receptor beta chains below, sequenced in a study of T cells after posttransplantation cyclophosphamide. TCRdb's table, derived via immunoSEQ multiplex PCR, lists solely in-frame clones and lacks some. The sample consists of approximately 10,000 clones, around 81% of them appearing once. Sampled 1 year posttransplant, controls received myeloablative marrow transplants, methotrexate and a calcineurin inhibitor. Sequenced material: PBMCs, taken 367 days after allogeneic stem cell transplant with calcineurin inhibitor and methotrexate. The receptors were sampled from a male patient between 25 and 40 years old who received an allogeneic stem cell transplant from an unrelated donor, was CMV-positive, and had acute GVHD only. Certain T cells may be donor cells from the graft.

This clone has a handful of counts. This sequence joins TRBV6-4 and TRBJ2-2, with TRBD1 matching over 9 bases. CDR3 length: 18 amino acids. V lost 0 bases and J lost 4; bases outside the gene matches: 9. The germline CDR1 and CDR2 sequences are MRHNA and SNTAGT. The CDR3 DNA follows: TGTGCCAGCAGTGACTCGTTGCTTCGACAGGGGGGCACCGGGGAGCTGTTTTTT. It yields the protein CASSDSLLRQGGTGELFF.

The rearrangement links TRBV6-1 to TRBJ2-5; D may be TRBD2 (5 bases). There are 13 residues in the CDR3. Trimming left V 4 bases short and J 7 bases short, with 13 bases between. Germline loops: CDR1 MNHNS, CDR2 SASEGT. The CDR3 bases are TGTGCCAGCAGTGCGGGAAGTGTATGGACCCAGTACTTC. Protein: CASSAGSVWTQYF.

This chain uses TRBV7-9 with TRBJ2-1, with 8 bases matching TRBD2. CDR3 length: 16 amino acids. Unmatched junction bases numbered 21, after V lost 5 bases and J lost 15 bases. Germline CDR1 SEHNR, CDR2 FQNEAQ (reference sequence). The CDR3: CASSPGGASGSYFLFF. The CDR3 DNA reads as TGTGCCAGCAGCCCGGGGGGGGCTAGCGGGTCGTATTTCCTGTTCTTC.

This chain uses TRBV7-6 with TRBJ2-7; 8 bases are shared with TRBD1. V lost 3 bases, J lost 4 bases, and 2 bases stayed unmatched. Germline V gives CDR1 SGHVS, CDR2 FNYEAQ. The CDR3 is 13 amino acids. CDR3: CASSLGQEYEQYF. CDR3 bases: TGTGCCAGCAGCTTGGGACAGGAGTACGAGCAGTACTTC.

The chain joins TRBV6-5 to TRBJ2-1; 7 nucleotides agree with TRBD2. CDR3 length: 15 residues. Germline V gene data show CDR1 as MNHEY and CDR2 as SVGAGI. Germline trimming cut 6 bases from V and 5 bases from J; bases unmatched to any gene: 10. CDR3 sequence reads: CASSDVGRRNNEQFF. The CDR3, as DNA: TGTGCCAGCAGCGACGTCGGGAGGAGAAACAATGAGCAGTTCTTC.

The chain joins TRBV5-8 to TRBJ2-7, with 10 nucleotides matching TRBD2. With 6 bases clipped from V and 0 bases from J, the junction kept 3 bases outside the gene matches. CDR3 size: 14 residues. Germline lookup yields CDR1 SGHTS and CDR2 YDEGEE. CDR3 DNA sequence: TGTGCCAGCAACTTAGCGGGAGGCTCCTACGAGCAGTACTTC. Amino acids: CASNLAGGSYEQYF.

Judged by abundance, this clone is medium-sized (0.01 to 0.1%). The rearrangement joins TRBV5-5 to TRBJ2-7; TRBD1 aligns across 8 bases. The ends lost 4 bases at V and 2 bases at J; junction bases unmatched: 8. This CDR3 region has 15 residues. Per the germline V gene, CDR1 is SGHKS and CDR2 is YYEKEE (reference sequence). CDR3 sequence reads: CASSTSGTGAYEQYF. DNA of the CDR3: TGTGCCAGCAGCACCTCCGGGACAGGCGCCTACGAGCAGTACTTC.

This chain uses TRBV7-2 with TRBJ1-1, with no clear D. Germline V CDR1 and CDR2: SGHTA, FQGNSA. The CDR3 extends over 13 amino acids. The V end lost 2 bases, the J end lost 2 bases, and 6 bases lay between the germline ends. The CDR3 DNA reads TGTGCCAGCAGCTTATACAGAAACACTGAAGCTTTCTTT. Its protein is CASSLYRNTEAFF.

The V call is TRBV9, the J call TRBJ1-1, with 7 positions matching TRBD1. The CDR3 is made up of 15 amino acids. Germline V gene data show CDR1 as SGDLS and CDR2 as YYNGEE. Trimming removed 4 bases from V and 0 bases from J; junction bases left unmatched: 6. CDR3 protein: CASSTGAVMNTEAFF. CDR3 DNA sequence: TGTGCCAGCAGCACAGGGGCAGTAATGAACACTGAAGCTTTCTTT.

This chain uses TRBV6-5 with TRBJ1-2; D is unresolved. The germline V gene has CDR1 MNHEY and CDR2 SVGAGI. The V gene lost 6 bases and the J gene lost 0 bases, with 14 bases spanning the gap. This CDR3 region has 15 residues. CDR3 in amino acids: CASREWSPTNYGYTF. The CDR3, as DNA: TGTGCCAGCAGGGAGTGGAGTCCTACTAACTATGGCTACACCTTC.

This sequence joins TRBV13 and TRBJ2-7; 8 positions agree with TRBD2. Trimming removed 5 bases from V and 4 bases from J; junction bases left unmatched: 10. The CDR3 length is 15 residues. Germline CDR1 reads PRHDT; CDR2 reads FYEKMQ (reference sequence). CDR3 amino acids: CASSHQAGGRYEQYF. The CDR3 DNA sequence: TGTGCCAGCAGCCACCAGGCGGGAGGCCGATACGAGCAGTACTTC.

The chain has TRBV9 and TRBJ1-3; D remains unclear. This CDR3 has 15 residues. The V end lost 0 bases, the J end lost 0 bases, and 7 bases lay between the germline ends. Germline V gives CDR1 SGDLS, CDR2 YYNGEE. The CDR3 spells CASSVDGLSGNTIYF. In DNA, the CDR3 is TGTGCCAGCAGCGTAGATGGACTCTCTGGAAACACCATATATTTT.

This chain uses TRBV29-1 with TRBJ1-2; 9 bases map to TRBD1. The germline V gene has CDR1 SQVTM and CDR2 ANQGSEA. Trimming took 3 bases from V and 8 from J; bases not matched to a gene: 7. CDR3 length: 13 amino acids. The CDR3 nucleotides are TGCAGCGTTGACGAACAGGGGGCAGAGGGCTACACCTTC. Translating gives CSVDEQGAEGYTF.

DNA for the CDR3: TGTGCCAGTAGTATAGGGGGACTAGCAGAGACCCAGTACTTC. This sequence encodes CASSIGGLAETQYF. The J gene is TRBJ2-5, the V gene TRBV19, with 9 positions matching TRBD2. V lost 1 base and J lost 4; bases outside the gene matches: 1. Germline CDR1 is LNHDA and CDR2 is SQIVND (reference sequence). The CDR3 is 14 amino acids.

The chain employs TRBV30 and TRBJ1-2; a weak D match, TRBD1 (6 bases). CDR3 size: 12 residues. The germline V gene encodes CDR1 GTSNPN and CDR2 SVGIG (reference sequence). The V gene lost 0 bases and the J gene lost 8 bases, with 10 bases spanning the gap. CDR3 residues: CAWSVGTGGYTF. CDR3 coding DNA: TGTGCCTGGAGTGTAGGAACAGGGGGCTACACCTTC.

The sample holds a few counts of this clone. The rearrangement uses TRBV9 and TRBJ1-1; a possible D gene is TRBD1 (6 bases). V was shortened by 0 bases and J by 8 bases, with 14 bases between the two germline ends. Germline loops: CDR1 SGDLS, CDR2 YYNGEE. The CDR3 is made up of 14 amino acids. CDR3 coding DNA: TGTGCCAGCAGCGTAGCTTATAGGGGGGGAGAAGCTTTCTTT. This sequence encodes CASSVAYRGGEAFF.

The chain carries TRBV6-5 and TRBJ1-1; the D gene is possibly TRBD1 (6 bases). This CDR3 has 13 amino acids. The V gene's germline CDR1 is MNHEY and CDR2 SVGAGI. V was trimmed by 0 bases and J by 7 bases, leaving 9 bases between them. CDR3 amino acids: CASSYSSRGEAFF. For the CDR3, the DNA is TGTGCCAGCAGTTACTCTTCCAGGGGTGAAGCTTTCTTT.